This paragraph covers one T cell receptor (beta chain) sequence. It lacks a known antigen. Base qualities are not recorded, but no much larger clone differs from it by a single base. Sequencing of the TRB variable region was done with the immunoSEQ hsTCRB v3.0 assay at survey level resolution. A depth of roughly 40,000-50,000 T-cell genomes per sample was targeted for TRB sequencing. Pooled TRB libraries were sequenced on an Illumina MiSeq with a v3 150-cycle kit. As for how the authors treated the data: Repertoire analysis ran in R within a reproducible Nextflow workflow covering QC, data transformation and analysis. Custom analyses were implemented in LymphoSeq2, an R package for AIRR-Seq data exploration. A handful of samples that produced fewer than 5000 total TRB sequences were removed, so about 200 HIV repertoires were analyzed. Among the 170 to 200 HIV repertoires that were kept, under 60 were collected before ART initiation and around 130 were collected after ART initiation. Repertoires were downsampled to 5000 TRB nucleotide sequences, with summary statistics averaged over 100 downsampling iterations. TRB sequences were retained for analysis only if CDR3 regions of at least seven amino acids were present. Diversity was measured with a Shannon entropy-derived clonality score and the Gini coefficient. Repertoire networks linked the top 5000 CDR3 amino acid sequences whenever two sequences differed by an edit distance of one. GLIPH2 predicted antigen specificity groups and MHC restriction for TRB CDR3 amino acid sequences. Known CMV, EBV, HIV or tissue antigen associations were flagged by matching CDR3 amino acid sequences against VDJdb and McPAS-TCR. Pre-ART, post-ART and control groups were compared with Wilcoxon signed-rank tests and Holm-Bonferroni correction. Here the immuneACCESS table is served through TCRdb, limited to in-frame sequences with V and J called. Missing clones are a known gap in these copies; in checked studies unresolved V genes cover under half, and the rest lacks a known reason. The V and J calls and clone size come from that table; D and trimming were worked out from the DNA. This sample gives tens of thousands of clones in total; around nine tenths of them show up just once. Just under 6.5% of the sample is in the top ten clones.

This specimen comes from a study of long-term antiretroviral therapy in people with HIV (dated by TCRdb to the early 2020s). Regarding the research as a whole: The earliest samples were collected roughly a decade before the 2015 WHO recommendation for immediate ART, at a time when ART was usually postponed until CD4 counts fell. From 25 to 30 adults with confirmed HIV infection, the cohort provided roughly 200 cryopreserved PBMC samples, gathered serially across a mean of approximately six years (range 1-12). Among the 25 to 35 participants with HIV, around 10 were female. No cross-contamination during QIAcube processing was seen in test extractions of a monoclonal T-cell line run alongside 33 polyclonal samples. A retrospective serial study tested whether ART initiation and durable HIV suppression were associated with changes in peripheral blood TRB repertoire composition and diversity. What the work shows at the level of the full study, not this receptor alone: CDR3 length ranges in HIV repertoires were narrower than in controls, and network structure suggested an antigen-experienced repertoire with only a slight naive shift after ART. Because pre-ART samples had limited cell numbers, profiling was done on unsorted PBMC rather than on sorted CD4+ and CD8+ T cells. A significant increase in TRB diversity was found to be associated with ART initiation, although TRB diversity was observed to remain significantly below that of transplant donor controls even after long-term ART. No data were available on ART adherence, viral resistance or therapy changes, limiting inferences about post-ART repertoire changes. Expanded TRB clones identified before ART initiation dominated the repertoire across all time points, though the dominance fluctuated and decreased in many PLHIV after ART. The samples span the years 2004 to 2017, and the ART regimens used at that time may not be as effective as current regimens. Since PBMC availability was limited, sequencing covered only the TCR beta chain, with no alpha chain pairing.

Participants were included only if at least one PBMC sample before ART initiation and at least two post-ART samples were available. Every participant with HIV received treatment in the United States of America. Before DNA extraction, cryopreserved samples of about 1-10 million PBMC were thawed and washed. At the time of the earliest PBMC sample, participants with HIV were aged between roughly 20 and 54 years. PBMC samples from each participant spanned 1-4 timepoints before ART initiation and 2-8 timepoints after ART initiation, with a median of 7 samples. Serial HIV viral load, CD4+ T-cell count, ART history and demographic data were obtained for every participant. A Qiagen kit on a QIAcube was used to extract genomic DNA from unsorted PBMC, with samples processed in batches of 12. Here V drops 0 bases and J drops 4 bases, and the junction holds 6 bases not matched to any gene. The CDR3 spans 16 residues, from the cysteine through the phenylalanine. Only CDR3 DNA is held: 48 bases, read in frame from base 1. Based on the germline V gene (reference sequence), the CDR1 and CDR2 sequences are WNHNN and SYGVQD.

The sequence joins TRBV10-1 to TRBJ2-3, with 8 bases aligning to TRBD2. The sequencing used unsorted PBMCs, collected 0.6 years after starting antiretroviral therapy. This sequence originates from a man aged 55 to 69 with HIV. The CDR3 is CASSESSAGEADTQYF. The base sequence is TGCGCCAGCAGTGAGTCTTCAGCGGGGGAGGCAGATACGCAGTATTTT.